Following are 15 T cell receptor beta chains from one sample sequenced in a study of OX40 agonist ivuxolimab in advanced cancers. TCRdb's copy holds only in-frame clones and misses some; the assay was immunoSEQ multiplex PCR. The data show roughly 90,000 clones, with approximately 94% seen just once and over 2% held by the top ten. The material was CD4+ or CD8+ T cells sorted from blood, obtained in a trial of the OX40 agonist ivuxolimab. The receptors shown here come from an adult with an advanced solid tumor such as melanoma, head and neck, liver or kidney cancer.

The genes are TRBV5-1 and TRBJ2-7; D not certain. The V gene lost 0 bases and the J gene lost 1 base, with 5 bases spanning the gap. Germline-derived CDR1 and CDR2 are SGHRS and YFSETQ. The CDR3 length is 13 residues. DNA of the CDR3: TGCGCCAGCAGCTTGGAACTGTCCTACGAGCAGTACTTC. Protein: CASSLELSYEQYF.

The chain is built from TRBV25-1 and TRBJ2-7; the D gene is possibly TRBD1 (7 bases). Per germline, CDR1 MGHDK and CDR2 SYGVNS. Trimming left V 1 base short and J 4 bases short, with 11 bases between. This CDR3 has 14 residues. The CDR3 DNA reads as TGTGCCAGCAGTGAATGGGCAGGGGGGTACGAGCAGTACTTC. Protein sequence: CASSEWAGGYEQYF.

This clone showed up just once. This sequence joins TRBV29-1 and TRBJ2-7, with 11 bases matching TRBD2. Losses at the gene ends were 6 bases for V and 2 bases for J; bases not matched to a gene: 6. The CDR3 totals 14 residues. CDR1 SQVTM and CDR2 ANQGSEA come from the germline V gene. CDR3 DNA sequence: TGCAGCGTCACGGGACTAGCGGACCCCTACGAGCAGTACTTC. Amino acids: CSVTGLADPYEQYF.

This clone was picked up a small number of times. The chain couples TRBV4-1 to TRBJ1-1, with D possibly TRBD1 on 6 matching bases. Germline V lookup: CDR1 MGHRA, CDR2 YSYEKL. This CDR3 region has 15 residues. V lost 1 base, J lost 4 bases, and 13 bases lay in between. CDR3 amino acids: CASSQAPRGSTEAFF. CDR3 bases: TGCGCCAGCAGCCAAGCCCCCAGGGGAAGCACTGAAGCTTTCTTT.

The chain links TRBV2 to TRBJ2-7; 9 nucleotides match TRBD1. Germline V CDR1 and CDR2: SNHLY, FYNNEI. The junction had 2 bases not matched to a gene; V was cut back by 7 bases and J by 4 bases. The CDR3 is made up of 12 amino acids. The CDR3 nucleotides are TGTGCCAGCATTGGGACAGGGTACGAGCAGTACTTC. This gives the protein CASIGTGYEQYF.

The gene calls are TRBV27 and TRBJ1-2; a possible D gene is TRBD1 (5 bases). Germline V lookup: CDR1 MNHEY, CDR2 SMNVEV (reference sequence). The V and J ends lost 3 bases and 4 bases respectively, with 12 bases between them. The CDR3 contains 14 residues. CDR3 nucleotides: TGTGCCAGCAGTTTTAAAGGGGTCGGCTATGGCTACACCTTC. It encodes CASSFKGVGYGYTF.

This CDR3 is CASTTLGRGHEAFF. The CDR3 DNA follows: TGTGCCAGCACCACCCTTGGGAGGGGGCATGAAGCTTTCTTT. The rearrangement links TRBV27 to TRBJ1-1; 7 bases map to TRBD1. CDR1 is MNHEY, CDR2 SMNVEV, per germline (reference sequence). The CDR3 runs 14 residues. The junction had 12 bases not matched to a gene; V was cut back by 7 bases and J by 7 bases.

V usage is TRBV6-5 and J usage is TRBJ2-2; D not certain. CDR1 is MNHEY, CDR2 SVGAGI, per germline. This CDR3 region has 14 residues. V was trimmed by 0 bases and J by 5 bases, leaving 7 bases between them. In nucleotides, the CDR3 is TGTGCCAGCAGTTACTCTCGGTGGACCGGGGAGCTGTTTTTT. It codes for CASSYSRWTGELFF.

The genes are TRBV27 and TRBJ2-2, with a tentative D call TRBD2 (5 bases). CDR1 is MNHEY, CDR2 SMNVEV, per germline (reference sequence). The CDR3 has 15 amino acids. V lost 7 bases, J lost 4 bases, and 16 bases lay in between. CDR3 in amino acids: CASTFKLGGTGELFF. CDR3 in DNA: TGTGCCAGCACCTTTAAACTTGGAGGCACCGGGGAGCTGTTTTTT.

On this clone: The same CDR3 can be traced to other DNA sequences in this sample. The J gene is TRBJ2-7, the V gene TRBV30; TRBD1 aligns across 11 bases. The CDR3 spans 13 residues. Per germline, CDR1 GTSNPN and CDR2 SVGIG (reference sequence). V trimming: 3 bases; J trimming: 5 bases; junction bases outside the gene matches: 3. The CDR3, as DNA: TGTGCCTGGAGCCGGGACAGGGGGAACGAGCAGTACTTC. Its translation: CAWSRDRGNEQYF.

The chain combines TRBV4-3 with TRBJ2-3, with 13 nucleotides matching TRBD2. V shed 4 bases and J 5 bases; nucleotides not matched to a gene: 6. The CDR3 consists of 16 residues. Germline V gene sequence: CDR1 LGHNA, CDR2 YSLEER. CDR3 nucleotide sequence: TGCGCCAGCAGCCCCGGGACTAGCGGGGTTTTAGATACGCAGTATTTT. Its protein product is CASSPGTSGVLDTQYF.

In its sample, this clone was seen once. This sequence joins TRBV18 and TRBJ2-1; D is undetermined. Germline-derived CDR1 and CDR2 are KGHSH and LQKENI. This CDR3 has 13 amino acids. V was pared by 5 bases and J by 6 bases, with 11 bases between. The CDR3 reads CASSIGRGNEQFF. As DNA, the CDR3 is TGTGCCAGCTCAATTGGGCGAGGCAATGAGCAGTTCTTC.

The CDR3 region has the DNA TGTGCCAGCAGTTTGTCTCGGCCCGTCGGGGGCAGTGGCTACACCTTC. Translating gives CASSLSRPVGGSGYTF. The chain links TRBV6-5 to TRBJ1-2; D perhaps matches TRBD1 (6 bases). CDR1 MNHEY and CDR2 SVGAGI come from the germline V gene. V shed 4 bases and J shed 7 bases, with 22 bases lying between them. This CDR3 is 16 amino acids long.

This chain joins TRBV21-1 and TRBJ2-7; the D call in the table, TRBD2, was not verified against the DNA. TRBV21-1 is a documented pseudogene. CDR3 length equals 18 residues. The DNA for the CDR3 is TGTGCCAGCAGAATGAAGCCTGGAGTTAGCGGAAACTCCTACGAGCAGTACTTC. Translated: CASRMKPGVSGNSYEQYF.

DNA of the CDR3: TGTGCCAGCAGTTTGATCTTAGATGGAAACACCATATATTTT. Its translation: CASSLILDGNTIYF. V usage is TRBV6-1 and J usage is TRBJ1-3; D gene unclear. V was shortened by 5 bases and J by 3 bases, with 11 bases between the two germline ends. The CDR3 loop spans 14 amino acids. Germline V CDR1 and CDR2: MNHNS, SASEGT.